This T cell receptor beta chain was profiled in a study of CD8+CD57+ T cells in acquired aplastic anemia. Across the whole study: Quantities of DNA derived from sorted CD4+ and CD8+ cells averaged around 3 ug. General study points: Between patients and controls, about 31 CD8+ CDR3 sequences were found in common.

It was patients with CD8+CD57+ cell expansion by flow cytometry who were chosen for sequencing. Patients uniformly had severe acquired aplastic anemia. Blood came from patients not yet given any therapy. The CDR3 has 11 residues. V was cut by 6 bases and J by 8 bases, with 7 bases left in between. The germline V gene has CDR1 SEHNR and CDR2 FQNEAQ (reference sequence). TCR beta VDJ and CDR3 were profiled, and genomic DNA was the template. TCRdb redid the calling of the reads with MiXCR, one entry per CDR3 protein. The profile covers 150,000 or so distinct CDR3 sequences, with 47% appearing a single time and over 0.95% taken by the ten largest. Regarding this clonotype: The target antigen is unknown.

V and J are TRBV7-9 and TRBJ2-2; unclear D gene. This receptor was obtained from a human donor with aplastic anemia. Sequenced sample: sorted CD4+, CD8+, or CD8+CD57+ T cells (not recorded which) from PBMCs. The CDR3 sequence is CASRSQGELFF. As DNA, the CDR3 is TGTGCCAGCAGGTCACAGGGGGAGCTGTTTTTT.